This T cell receptor (beta chain) came from a study of T cell responses to AZD1222 COVID-19 vaccine. In the case of this clone: Its antigen remains unknown.

With 5 bases removed from V and 2 bases from J, the gap between germline ends came to 16 bases. Germline V gene data show CDR1 as SGHTA and CDR2 as FQGTGA. The CDR3 consists of 15 residues. Notes on the study in general: A mostly white British donor set with more females was recruited, and clonal diversity was possibly underestimated.

TCRdb's copy holds only in-frame clones and misses some; the assay was immunoSEQ multiplex PCR. The sample lists around 100,000 clones; 86% were seen once. The clonotype originates from an adult who received the MenACWY meningococcal vaccine as a control. The gene calls are TRBV7-3 and TRBJ2-7, with D maybe TRBD2 (6 bases). The sequences come from peripheral blood, collected 28 days after the second dose of the MenACWY control vaccine. CDR3 sequence (DNA): TGTGCCAGCAGCCCCGGGGGAGGCCCAACCTACGAGCAGTACTTC. As protein: CASSPGGGPTYEQYF.